This is a list of T cell receptor beta chains from one sample in a study of blood T cells in healthy people across ages. TCRdb re-called the 5' RACE reads with MiXCR, one entry per CDR3 protein. The repertoire holds some 730,000 distinct CDR3 sequences, with roughly 20% as singletons. Sample: blood. These receptors all come from a man aged 70 or older in good health. CDR3s include the opening cysteine and the closing phenylalanine or tryptophan. Each record gives: V gene, CDR3 protein.

V gene: TRBV5-1
CDR3 protein: CASSLRAGDSNQPQHF

V gene: TRBV10-3
CDR3 protein: CAISDKGRTQPQHF

V gene: TRBV5-6
CDR3 protein: CASSLGGQDPEAFF

V gene: TRBV12-3/TRBV12-4
CDR3 protein: CASSPGTSNQPQHF

V gene: TRBV18
CDR3 protein: CASSPGLDYGYTF

V gene: TRBV19
CDR3 protein: CASSGLAGRSYNEQFF

V gene: TRBV5-1
CDR3 protein: CASSLEGGRETQYF

V gene: TRBV2
CDR3 protein: CASRVLQAGELFF

V gene: TRBV5-1
CDR3 protein: CASNRGGGSTDTQYF

V gene: TRBV10-3
CDR3 protein: CAIRQGNSNQPQHF

V gene: TRBV6-5
CDR3 protein: CASSPRGEKLFF

V gene: TRBV29-1
CDR3 protein: CSAMDPPGLVFF

V gene: TRBV7-9
CDR3 protein: CASSPSFKMNEQYF

V gene: TRBV10-3
CDR3 protein: CAISEPPGPNQETQYF

V gene: TRBV29-1
CDR3 protein: CSVGGSRVGELFF

V gene: TRBV28
CDR3 protein: CASRDSYSGANVQTF

V gene: TRBV24-1
CDR3 protein: CATSDSNEQYF

V gene: TRBV24-1
CDR3 protein: CATSDSRGQGTGELFF

V gene: TRBV2
CDR3 protein: CASSEFNMNTEAFF

V gene: TRBV5-6
CDR3 protein: CASSLEPGRMADTQYF

V gene: TRBV27
CDR3 protein: CASSLFGITGDTEAFF

V gene: TRBV3-1
CDR3 protein: CASSLFSGQETQYF

V gene: TRBV7-2
CDR3 protein: CASSFRGDRINYGYTF

V gene: TRBV5-1
CDR3 protein: CASSLGATGVTEKLFF

V gene: TRBV7-8
CDR3 protein: CASSLQGLDGYTF

V gene: TRBV2
CDR3 protein: CASRPLGTAYGYTF

V gene: TRBV12-3/TRBV12-4
CDR3 protein: CASSWTSPRVTGELFF

V gene: TRBV29-1
CDR3 protein: CSVAGLAAEQFF

V gene: TRBV2
CDR3 protein: CASSEERTNTEAFF

V gene: TRBV12-3/TRBV12-4
CDR3 protein: CASSFGAGDTQYF

V gene: TRBV6-5
CDR3 protein: CASSLFGTEGYTF

V gene: TRBV20-1
CDR3 protein: CSARAAEGSNIQYF

V gene: TRBV6-2/TRBV6-3
CDR3 protein: CASSYRFDEQFF

V gene: TRBV19
CDR3 protein: CASSPRLNLNTEAFF

V gene: TRBV6-5
CDR3 protein: CASSYPGGEQYF

V gene: TRBV6-2/TRBV6-3
CDR3 protein: CASSPPTSEHTDAQYF

V gene: TRBV2
CDR3 protein: CASSDRLRRAANEKLFF

V gene: TRBV5-1
CDR3 protein: CASSLVELNTGELFF

V gene: TRBV7-9
CDR3 protein: CASSLVLDPSRETQYF

V gene: TRBV13
CDR3 protein: CASSLRNKGFSGANVLTF

V gene: TRBV3-1
CDR3 protein: CASSRDTRRGNTIYF

V gene: TRBV12-3/TRBV12-4
CDR3 protein: CASSSAGLAGGLTYNEQFF

V gene: TRBV29-1
CDR3 protein: CSADEGLVKETQYF

V gene: TRBV7-2
CDR3 protein: CASSSRTDRGDSPLHF

V gene: TRBV6-6
CDR3 protein: CASSRQGSEAFF

V gene: TRBV7-8
CDR3 protein: CASSPGWGIQYF

V gene: TRBV20-1
CDR3 protein: CSARGSTDTQYF

V gene: TRBV20-1
CDR3 protein: CSATRPSGTEAFF

V gene: TRBV20-1
CDR3 protein: CSASQWGGDKNIQYF

V gene: TRBV5-1
CDR3 protein: CARELGDTQYF

V gene: TRBV5-1
CDR3 protein: CASSLGAGKGHNEQFF

V gene: TRBV20-1
CDR3 protein: CSARDPAGQKETQYF

V gene: TRBV9
CDR3 protein: CASSVGALAGAADTQYF

V gene: TRBV19
CDR3 protein: CASAGTENQPQHF

V gene: TRBV7-6
CDR3 protein: CASSSTAANEKLFF